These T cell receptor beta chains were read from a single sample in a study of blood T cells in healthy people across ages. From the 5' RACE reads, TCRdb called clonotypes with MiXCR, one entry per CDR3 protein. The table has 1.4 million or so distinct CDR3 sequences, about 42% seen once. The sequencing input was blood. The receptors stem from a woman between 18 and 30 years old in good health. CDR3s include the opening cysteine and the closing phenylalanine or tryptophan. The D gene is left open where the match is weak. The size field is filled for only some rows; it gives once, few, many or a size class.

DNA: TGTGCCAGCAGCTTAGAGACAGGTAGAGTCTACAATGAGCAGTTCTTC
CDR3: CASSLETGRVYNEQFF
length: 16
D: .
V: TRBV7-6
size: .
J: TRBJ2-1

DNA: TGCGCCAGCAGCTCGTTTCCGGGACTAGGGTACAATGAGCAGTTCTTC
CDR3: CASSSFPGLGYNEQFF
length: 16
D: TRBD2
V: TRBV5-1
size: few
J: TRBJ2-1

DNA: TGTGCCATCAGTGACCCAACAGTGGGCCCCAATCAGCCCCAGCATTTT
CDR3: CAISDPTVGPNQPQHF
length: 16
D: .
V: TRBV10-3
size: once
J: TRBJ1-5

DNA: TGCAGTGCTAGTCTGAACACAGATACGCAGTATTTT
CDR3: CSASLNTDTQYF
length: 12
D: .
V: TRBV20-1
size: few
J: TRBJ2-3

DNA: TGTGCCTGGAGTGGTGGGGGCAATCAGCCCCAGCATTTT
CDR3: CAWSGGGNQPQHF
length: 13
D: .
V: TRBV30
size: .
J: TRBJ1-5

DNA: TGCAGTGCGGTGGGTGGGAAGAGGGTGCAGCCCCAGCATTTT
CDR3: CSAVGGKRVQPQHF
length: 14
D: .
V: TRBV20-1
size: .
J: TRBJ1-5

DNA: TGCGCCAGCAGCCAAGGTCGGGTGGGGGCGCGGGAGCTGTTTTTT
CDR3: CASSQGRVGARELFF
length: 15
D: .
V: TRBV4-3
size: .
J: TRBJ2-2

DNA: TGCAGCGCCGACGCCGAGAACACTGAAGCTTTCTTT
CDR3: CSADAENTEAFF
length: 12
D: .
V: TRBV29-1
size: .
J: TRBJ1-1

DNA: TGCAGCGTTGGGGTTAGGGGGCCTTACAATGAGCAGTTCTTC
CDR3: CSVGVRGPYNEQFF
length: 14
D: TRBD1
V: TRBV29-1
size: .
J: TRBJ2-1

DNA: TGTGCCTGGAGTGGGAGGACTATTGGGGGCTACACCTTC
CDR3: CAWSGRTIGGYTF
length: 13
D: .
V: TRBV30
size: .
J: TRBJ1-2

DNA: TGTGCCACCAGCAGGGACAGGGATTATGGCTACACCTTC
CDR3: CATSRDRDYGYTF
length: 13
D: TRBD1
V: TRBV15
size: .
J: TRBJ1-2

DNA: TGTGCCAGCAGCCCACCGGGGGCACAGGGGCGCGGTGAAGCTTTCTTT
CDR3: CASSPPGAQGRGEAFF
length: 16
D: TRBD1
V: TRBV9
size: .
J: TRBJ1-1

DNA: TGCGCCAGCAGCCAAGATCTTGTCGGGCCAAACTATGGCTACACCTTC
CDR3: CASSQDLVGPNYGYTF
length: 16
D: .
V: TRBV4-3
size: .
J: TRBJ1-2

DNA: TGTGCCAGCAGTTTAAGGGCGGGAGGGGTCACTTACAATGAGCAGTTCTTC
CDR3: CASSLRAGGVTYNEQFF
length: 17
D: TRBD2
V: TRBV27
size: .
J: TRBJ2-1

DNA: TGTGCCAGCAGCTACCAGGCAGCCCGACAGTATTTT
CDR3: CASSYQAARQYF
length: 12
D: .
V: TRBV7-8
size: .
J: TRBJ2-3

DNA: TGTGCCAGCAGCTTGGGCGGGACAGGGAATTTCTACACCTTC
CDR3: CASSLGGTGNFYTF
length: 14
D: TRBD1
V: TRBV11-2
size: few
J: TRBJ1-2

DNA: TGTGCCAGCAGCCGACTAAGCGAGCAGTACTTC
CDR3: CASSRLSEQYF
length: 11
D: .
V: TRBV27
size: .
J: TRBJ2-7

DNA: TGTGCCAGCAGTTTCGACGGGGCCAGTAAAGAGACCCAGTTCTTC
CDR3: CASSFDGASKETQFF
length: 15
D: .
V: TRBV12-3/TRBV12-4
size: once
J: TRBJ2-1

DNA: TGTGCCAGCAGCCATGACAGCCCCTACAATGAGCAGTACTTC
CDR3: CASSHDSPYNEQYF
length: 14
D: .
V: TRBV27
size: few
J: TRBJ2-5

DNA: TGTGCCAGCAGCTGGCGGGCACAAGAGACCCAGTACTTC
CDR3: CASSWRAQETQYF
length: 13
D: .
V: TRBV7-2
size: .
J: TRBJ2-5

DNA: TGCAGTGTTAGCGGGAGCCCAGATACGCAGTATTTT
CDR3: CSVSGSPDTQYF
length: 12
D: TRBD2
V: TRBV29-1
size: few
J: TRBJ2-3

DNA: TGCGCCAGCAGATCATCGGATAATTCACCCCTCCACTTT
CDR3: CASRSSDNSPLHF
length: 13
D: .
V: TRBV5-1
size: once
J: TRBJ1-6

DNA: TGTGCCAGCAGAGCTCGGGACACTTACACTGAAGCTTTCTTT
CDR3: CASRARDTYTEAFF
length: 14
D: .
V: TRBV6-5
size: .
J: TRBJ1-1

DNA: TGCAGCGCCGAAGGTGTTTCAGATACGCAGTATTTT
CDR3: CSAEGVSDTQYF
length: 12
D: .
V: TRBV29-1
size: few
J: TRBJ2-3

DNA: TGCGCCAGCAGCCAAGAGGTAGCATTCTCCTACGAGCAGTACTTC
CDR3: CASSQEVAFSYEQYF
length: 15
D: .
V: TRBV4-3
size: few
J: TRBJ2-7

DNA: TGTGCCAGCACCCCACTAGCGGGAGGTACAGATACGCAGTATTTT
CDR3: CASTPLAGGTDTQYF
length: 15
D: TRBD2
V: TRBV27
size: few
J: TRBJ2-3

DNA: TGTGCCAGCAGTTTAAGCAGAGGACTTTACTACGAGCAGTACTTC
CDR3: CASSLSRGLYYEQYF
length: 15
D: .
V: TRBV28
size: .
J: TRBJ2-7

DNA: TGCGCCAGCAGCCGGAAAACACCAAATGAAAAACTGTTTTTT
CDR3: CASSRKTPNEKLFF
length: 14
D: .
V: TRBV4-3
size: .
J: TRBJ1-4

DNA: TGCAGTGCTAGAGAAGGGTGGTCGGGTGGGGATGAAGCTTTCTTT
CDR3: CSAREGWSGGDEAFF
length: 15
D: .
V: TRBV20-1
size: few
J: TRBJ1-1

DNA: TGCAGCGTTGTAACTAGAAACGAGCAGTACTTC
CDR3: CSVVTRNEQYF
length: 11
D: .
V: TRBV29-1
size: few
J: TRBJ2-7

DNA: TGTGCCAGCAGCGAACGACAGGGAGGCAATGAGCAGTACTTC
CDR3: CASSERQGGNEQYF
length: 14
D: .
V: TRBV11-1
size: .
J: TRBJ2-5

DNA: TGTGCCAGCAGTGAAGCCGTCCTAAGCACAGATACGCAGTATTTT
CDR3: CASSEAVLSTDTQYF
length: 15
D: .
V: TRBV6-1
size: .
J: TRBJ2-3

DNA: TGTGCCAGCAGCCAAGATCCCAAGGATAACTATGGCTACACCTTC
CDR3: CASSQDPKDNYGYTF
length: 15
D: .
V: TRBV3-1
size: .
J: TRBJ1-2

DNA: TGCAGCGTTGTCGGCGGGAGGAGTTACGAGCAGTACTTC
CDR3: CSVVGGRSYEQYF
length: 13
D: TRBD2
V: TRBV29-1
size: few
J: TRBJ2-7

DNA: TGCAGTGCTAGAGAATCAGGGCCTGGCTACACCTTC
CDR3: CSARESGPGYTF
length: 12
D: .
V: TRBV20-1
size: .
J: TRBJ1-2

DNA: TGTGCCAGTAGAGGGGATACAGTAAACACTGAAGCTTTCTTT
CDR3: CASRGDTVNTEAFF
length: 14
D: .
V: TRBV19
size: .
J: TRBJ1-1

DNA: TGTGCCACCCTAAACAGGGGGAGCAATCAGCCCCAGCATTTT
CDR3: CATLNRGSNQPQHF
length: 14
D: TRBD1
V: TRBV6-1
size: .
J: TRBJ1-5

DNA: TGTGCCACCAGCAACGATCTACAGGGGTTGCTAGAGACCCAGTACTTC
CDR3: CATSNDLQGLLETQYF
length: 16
D: TRBD1
V: TRBV15
size: few
J: TRBJ2-5

DNA: TGTGCCATCAGAGGAGAAGGACAGGGGGAGCAGTTCTTC
CDR3: CAIRGEGQGEQFF
length: 13
D: TRBD1
V: TRBV10-3
size: many
J: TRBJ2-1

DNA: TGCGCCAGCAGCGTGAGGTGGGGTTACAATGAGCAGTTCTTC
CDR3: CASSVRWGYNEQFF
length: 14
D: .
V: TRBV5-1
size: .
J: TRBJ2-1

DNA: TGTGCCAGCAGCTTAGTAGACCTTTCCCCCGCTGCGCAGTATTTT
CDR3: CASSLVDLSPAAQYF
length: 15
D: .
V: TRBV11-2
size: few
J: TRBJ2-3

DNA: TGCGCCAGCAGCTTGAACCAGGGAATTGATACGCAGTATTTT
CDR3: CASSLNQGIDTQYF
length: 14
D: .
V: TRBV5-1
size: few
J: TRBJ2-3

DNA: TGTGCCAGCAGTTTAATTTCAGGGTCTGAAGCTTTCTTT
CDR3: CASSLISGSEAFF
length: 13
D: .
V: TRBV27
size: few
J: TRBJ1-1

DNA: TGTGCCAGCAGTCCACTGGGGGGGGTGCAGTACTTC
CDR3: CASSPLGGVQYF
length: 12
D: TRBD2
V: TRBV27
size: .
J: TRBJ2-7

DNA: TGTGCCAGCAGTGGTACAGGGTTTCCCCTCTCTGGGGCCAACGTCCTGACTTTC
CDR3: CASSGTGFPLSGANVLTF
length: 18
D: .
V: TRBV27
size: few
J: TRBJ2-6

DNA: TGCAGTGCTAGGAGGCTGCGGGAGTGGAGCACAGATACGCAGTATTTT
CDR3: CSARRLREWSTDTQYF
length: 16
D: TRBD2
V: TRBV20-1
size: few
J: TRBJ2-3

DNA: TGTGCCAGCAGTTTAGTGACTAGCGGGAAAGATACGCAGTATTTT
CDR3: CASSLVTSGKDTQYF
length: 15
D: TRBD2
V: TRBV28
size: .
J: TRBJ2-3

DNA: TGTGCCAGCAGCTTAGGACAGGGGAGTACTGGGGCCAACGTCCTGACTTTC
CDR3: CASSLGQGSTGANVLTF
length: 17
D: TRBD1
V: TRBV7-9
size: .
J: TRBJ2-6

DNA: TGTGCTAGTAGCTACCCTTGGGGGCCCACTGAAGCTTTCTTT
CDR3: CASSYPWGPTEAFF
length: 14
D: .
V: TRBV12-5
size: .
J: TRBJ1-1

DNA: TGCAGTGCCCCCGTGAACAGGGGAATGAACACTGAAGCTTTCTTT
CDR3: CSAPVNRGMNTEAFF
length: 15
D: TRBD1
V: TRBV20-1
size: .
J: TRBJ1-1